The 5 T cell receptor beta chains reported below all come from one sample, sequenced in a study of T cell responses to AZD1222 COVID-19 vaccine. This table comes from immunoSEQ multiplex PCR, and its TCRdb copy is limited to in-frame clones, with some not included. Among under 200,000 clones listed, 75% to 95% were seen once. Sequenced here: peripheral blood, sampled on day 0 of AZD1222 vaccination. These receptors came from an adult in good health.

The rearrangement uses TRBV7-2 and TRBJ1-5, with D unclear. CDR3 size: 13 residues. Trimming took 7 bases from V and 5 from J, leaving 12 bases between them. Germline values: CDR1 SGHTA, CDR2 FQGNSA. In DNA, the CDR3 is TGTGCCAGCACGTACATCCCGGATCAGCCCCAGCATTTT. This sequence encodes CASTYIPDQPQHF.

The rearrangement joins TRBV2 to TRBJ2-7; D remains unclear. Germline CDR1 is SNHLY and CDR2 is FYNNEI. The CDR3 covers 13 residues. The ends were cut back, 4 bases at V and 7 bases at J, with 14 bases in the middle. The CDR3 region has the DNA TGTGCCAGCAGTGCGTTACCTGCAACAGAGCAGTACTTC. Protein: CASSALPATEQYF.

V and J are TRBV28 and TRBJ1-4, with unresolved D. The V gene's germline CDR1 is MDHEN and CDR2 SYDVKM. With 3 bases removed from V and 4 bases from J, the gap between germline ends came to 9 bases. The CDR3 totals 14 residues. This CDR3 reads CASSFEPYNEKLFF. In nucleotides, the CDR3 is TGTGCCAGCAGTTTCGAACCCTATAATGAAAAACTGTTTTTT.

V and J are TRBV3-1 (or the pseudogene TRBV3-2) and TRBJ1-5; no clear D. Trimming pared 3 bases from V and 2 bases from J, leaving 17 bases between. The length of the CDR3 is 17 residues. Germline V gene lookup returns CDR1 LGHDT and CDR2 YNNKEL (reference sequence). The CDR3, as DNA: TGTGCCAGCAGCCATGCACGAAGAAGTGCGGGCAATCAGCCCCAGCATTTT. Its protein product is CASSHARRSAGNQPQHF.

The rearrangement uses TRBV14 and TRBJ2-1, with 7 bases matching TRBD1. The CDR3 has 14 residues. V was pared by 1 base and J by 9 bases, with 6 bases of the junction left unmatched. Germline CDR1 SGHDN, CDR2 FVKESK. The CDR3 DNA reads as TGTGCCAGCAGCCAAGCACTACAGGGGACTGAGCAGTTCTTC. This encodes CASSQALQGTEQFF.